The 31 T cell receptor beta chains in this list originate from one sample, sequenced in a study of cytomegalovirus exposure and HLA in healthy donors. PCR was performed using 60 Vbeta and 13 Jbeta primers. Clones were sequenced by immunoSEQ multiplex PCR, and TCRdb holds only the in-frame ones, with some missing. In the table there are around 150,000 clones, 64% of which are singletons. Source material: PBMCs. These receptors all come from a woman in her twenties or thirties in good health and CMV-seropositive.

In this sample, this clone turned up a few times. One end of the junction fails to match germline, which may point to a read error. The V and J genes are TRBV28 and TRBJ1-1, with D perhaps TRBD1 (6 bases). Germline V gene sequence: CDR1 MDHEN, CDR2 SYDVKM. This CDR3 is built from 14 residues. CDR3 protein: CASSLSGDPPKVLF. CDR3 sequence (DNA): TGTGCCAGCAGTTTATCAGGGGACCCCCCAAAGGTTTTGTTT.

The chain joins TRBV2 to TRBJ1-2, with 8 bases matching TRBD1. The trim removed 6 bases at V and 8 bases at J, leaving 11 bases unmatched. The V gene's germline CDR1 is SNHLY and CDR2 FYNNEI. CDR3 length: 14 amino acids. The CDR3 reads CASSPGTGAPGYTF. DNA for the CDR3: TGTGCCAGCAGCCCCGGGACAGGAGCTCCCGGCTACACCTTC.

V and J are TRBV7-9 and TRBJ2-1; 9 bases are a match to TRBD2. V trimming: 0 bases; J trimming: 4 bases; junction bases outside the gene matches: 13. The CDR3 totals 19 residues. Looked up from germline, CDR1 is SEHNR and CDR2 is FQNEAQ (reference sequence). This CDR3 is CASSLAPLAGKGFYNEQFF. The CDR3 coding sequence is TGTGCCAGCAGCTTAGCGCCCCTAGCGGGAAAGGGGTTTTACAATGAGCAGTTCTTC.

The rearrangement joins TRBV27 to TRBJ2-1; D gene unclear. The length of the CDR3 is 16 residues. The V gene's germline CDR1 is MNHEY and CDR2 SMNVEV (reference sequence). V lost 7 bases and J lost 1, with 17 bases in between. The CDR3 DNA sequence: TGTGCCAGCAACCTCCGTCCCGGCGGATCCTACAATGAGCAGTTCTTC. The encoded protein is CASNLRPGGSYNEQFF.

Of note for this clone: One junction end disagrees with the germline gene, perhaps due to a read error. The rearrangement joins TRBV11-3 to TRBJ1-1, with a possible D match to TRBD1 (5 bases). This CDR3 has 13 residues. Germline V gene data show CDR1 as SGHNT and CDR2 as YENEEA. The CDR3 sequence is CASSVDRNTEAFF. CDR3 nucleotide sequence: TGTGCCAGCAGCGTAGACAGGAACACTGAAGCTTTCTTT.

The genes are TRBV28 and TRBJ1-5; 9 bases map to TRBD1. Germline values: CDR1 MDHEN, CDR2 SYDVKM. Losses at the gene ends were 3 bases for V and 1 base for J; bases not matched to a gene: 7. The CDR3 sequence is 17 residues long. The CDR3 sequence is CASSLSAGTGSNQPQHF. CDR3 in DNA: TGTGCCAGCAGTTTGTCAGCCGGGACAGGGAGCAATCAGCCCCAGCATTTT.

The chain carries TRBV11-2 and TRBJ1-1; TRBD1 aligns across 11 bases. Germline lookup yields CDR1 SGHAT and CDR2 FQNNGV. CDR3 length equals 14 residues. The V and J ends lost 4 bases and 6 bases, in that order; junction bases with no gene match: 4. The CDR3 DNA follows: TGTGCCAGCAGCTCGTGGGACAGGGGGGCTGAAGCTTTCTTT. It yields the protein CASSSWDRGAEAFF.

V is TRBV28 and J is TRBJ1-4; perhaps TRBD1 as D (5 bases). V was clipped by 8 bases and J by 5 bases, with 9 bases between them. CDR1 and CDR2 from the germline V gene are MDHEN and SYDVKM. This CDR3 has 12 amino acids. This CDR3 reads CASGPGNEKLFF. CDR3 in DNA: TGTGCCAGCGGTCCAGGGAATGAAAAACTGTTTTTT.

The chain employs TRBV4-2 and TRBJ1-6; D call uncertain. Germline loops: CDR1 LGHNA, CDR2 YNFKEQ. The V end was cut by 3 bases, the J end by 14 bases, with 14 bases between. The CDR3 covers 13 residues. CDR3 nucleotides: TGTGCCAGCAGCCAGGCCCTAAACGGGGCCCTCCACTTT. Translating it yields CASSQALNGALHF.

This clone has just a few counts. V usage is TRBV4-1 and J usage is TRBJ2-1, with D possibly matching TRBD1 (5 bases). The CDR3 consists of 18 residues. V was clipped by 1 base and J by 4 bases, with 20 bases between them. Germline CDR1 is MGHRA and CDR2 is YSYEKL. The CDR3 DNA reads as TGCGCCAGCAGCCAAGTAGATATGGGGCTAGTCGGATACAATGAGCAGTTCTTC. Its translation is CASSQVDMGLVGYNEQFF.

The V call is TRBV19, the J call TRBJ1-6, with 9 bases identical to TRBD1. Germline CDR1 reads LNHDA; CDR2 reads SQIVND (reference sequence). Losses at the gene ends were 5 bases for V and 11 bases for J; bases not matched to a gene: 7. The CDR3 extends over 14 amino acids. CDR3 sequence (DNA): TGTGCCAGTAGTTCGACAGGGGGTGTTACACCCCTCCACTTT. It specifies CASSSTGGVTPLHF.

This clone has more than one count but fewer than ten. V usage is TRBV6-5 and J usage is TRBJ2-5, with unresolved D. Trimming removed 2 bases at V and 2 bases at J, with 6 bases between. CDR1 MNHEY and CDR2 SVGAGI come from the germline V gene. This CDR3 has 13 amino acids. The CDR3 here is CASSYILQETQYF. CDR3 DNA: TGTGCCAGCAGTTACATACTACAAGAGACCCAGTACTTC.

The genes are TRBV18 and TRBJ2-1; no clear D. This CDR3 contains 16 residues. The V end was cut by 2 bases, the J end by 5 bases, with 16 bases between. CDR1 is KGHSH and CDR2 is LQKENI in the germline V gene. CDR3 sequence (DNA): TGTGCCAGCTCACCATCGGTCCGAGGAGTACACAATGAGCAGTTCTTC. It yields the protein CASSPSVRGVHNEQFF.

This clone appeared a few times. The chain links TRBV9 to TRBJ2-5; D perhaps matches TRBD2 (5 bases). V was clipped by 0 bases and J by 4 bases, with 10 bases between them. Germline-derived CDR1 and CDR2 are SGDLS and YYNGEE. This CDR3 spans 14 amino acids. The CDR3 is CASSVGSGRETQYF. The CDR3 DNA follows: TGTGCCAGCAGCGTAGGATCTGGGAGAGAGACCCAGTACTTC.

The rearrangement links TRBV9 to TRBJ1-4, with 10 bases matching TRBD1. Germline trimming cut 7 bases from V and 4 bases from J; bases unmatched to any gene: 4. CDR1 is SGDLS and CDR2 is YYNGEE in the germline V gene. The CDR3 has 14 amino acids. CDR3 region: CASGGTGVNEKLFF. The CDR3 nucleotides are TGTGCCAGCGGAGGGACAGGGGTTAATGAAAAACTGTTTTTT.

In DNA, the CDR3 is TGTGCCAGCAAAACCGGGGAAATCAGGGGCGGTGGCACAGATACGCAGTATTTT. Protein sequence: CASKTGEIRGGGTDTQYF. The rearrangement joins TRBV21-1 to TRBJ2-3; TRBD1 is taken as the D call from the table, unchecked against the DNA. TRBV21-1 is recorded as a pseudogene. This CDR3 has 18 amino acids.

The CDR3 bases are TGTGCCAGCAGAATCCAGGGGACAGTCGATACTTTCTTT. Translation gives CASRIQGTVDTFF. V and J are TRBV2 and TRBJ1-1, with 7 positions matching TRBD1. Germline V gives CDR1 SNHLY, CDR2 FYNNEI. The CDR3 covers 13 residues. V shed 6 bases and J 12 bases; nucleotides not matched to a gene: 13. The full variable domain, in which reference TRBV2 and TRBJ1-1 provide the parts outside the CDR3, is EPEVTQTPSHQVTQMGQEVILRCVPISNHLYFYWYRQILGQKVEFLVSFYNNEISEKSEIFDDQFSVERPDGSNFTLKIRSTKLEDSAMYFCASRIQGTVDTFFGQGTRLTVV.

The chain couples TRBV30 to TRBJ2-5, with D tentatively TRBD2 (5 bases). The CDR3 is 11 residues long. The V end was cut by 4 bases, the J end by 7 bases, with 10 bases between. The germline CDR1 and CDR2 sequences are GTSNPN and SVGIG (reference sequence). CDR3 in amino acids: CAWKTEGTQYF. The CDR3 DNA follows: TGTGCCTGGAAAACAGAGGGGACCCAGTACTTC.

J is TRBJ2-1 and V is TRBV28; 8 bases are shared with TRBD1. Germline V gene sequence: CDR1 MDHEN, CDR2 SYDVKM. The CDR3 covers 13 residues. V gave up 6 bases and J gave up 9 bases; unmatched junction bases: 7. The CDR3 coding sequence is TGTGCCAGCAGCACACAGGGGGGCATTGAGCAGTTCTTC. This gives the protein CASSTQGGIEQFF.

This chain links TRBV5-6 with TRBJ2-1, with 10 positions matching TRBD2. J gave up 9 bases and V 2 bases, and 8 bases lay outside the gene matches. This CDR3 contains 15 residues. Germline lookup yields CDR1 SGHDT and CDR2 YYEEEE. CDR3 sequence reads: CASSFGLAGAGEQFF. The DNA for the CDR3 is TGTGCCAGCAGCTTCGGCCTAGCGGGGGCGGGTGAGCAGTTCTTC.

The chain couples TRBV6-6 to TRBJ1-3; D uncertain. CDR1 MNHNY and CDR2 SVGAGI come from the germline V gene (reference sequence). The V end lost 10 bases, the J end lost 7 bases, and 11 bases lay between the germline ends. The CDR3 runs 11 residues. CDR3 region: CATAAGNTIYF. CDR3 DNA: TGTGCCACCGCCGCGGGCAACACCATATATTTT.

The V call is TRBV11-2, the J call TRBJ2-1; 8 bases align to TRBD1. The length of the CDR3 is 14 residues. Losses at the gene ends were 2 bases for V and 6 bases for J; bases not matched to a gene: 3. Germline V gene sequence: CDR1 SGHAT, CDR2 FQNNGV. Here the CDR3 DNA reads TGTGCCAGCAGCTTATCCGGGACAGGCAATGAGCAGTTCTTC. It is translated as CASSLSGTGNEQFF.

The V call is TRBV7-7, the J call TRBJ2-1, with unresolved D. The V and J ends lost 2 bases and 3 bases respectively, with 5 bases between them. CDR1 and CDR2 (germline): SSHAT, FNYEAQ (reference sequence). The CDR3 contains 13 residues. The CDR3 protein is CASSLNSYNEQFF. DNA for the CDR3: TGTGCCAGCAGCTTAAACAGCTACAATGAGCAGTTCTTC.

This clone was detected once. The junction departs from germline at one end; a sequencing error may be responsible. Distinct nucleotide sequences in the sample also encode this CDR3. The rearrangement joins TRBV6-1 to TRBJ2-3; no clear D. This CDR3 is built from 13 residues. Germline V gene lookup returns CDR1 MNHNS and CDR2 SASEGT. The CDR3: CASSESGSSPRHF. In nucleotides, the CDR3 is TGTGCCAGCAGTGAGTCCGGTAGCAGCCCGCGACATTTT.

The CDR3 DNA sequence: TGTGCCAGCAGCTCCGAGACAGCCTACGAGCAGTACTTC. Its protein product is CASSSETAYEQYF. This chain connects TRBV5-6 to TRBJ2-7, with D possibly matching TRBD1 (5 bases). This CDR3 has 13 residues. The germline V gene encodes CDR1 SGHDT and CDR2 YYEEEE. V was shortened by 3 bases and J by 2 bases, with 9 bases between the two germline ends.

The chain joins TRBV7-2 to TRBJ1-1; 9 bases map to TRBD1. The junction had 7 bases not matched to a gene; V was cut back by 5 bases and J by 6 bases. The CDR3 extends over 14 amino acids. Germline CDR1 is SGHTA and CDR2 is FQGNSA. The CDR3 coding sequence is TGTGCCAGCAGCCCCGACAGGGGGAGGCCTGAAGCTTTCTTT. Translated, it gives CASSPDRGRPEAFF.

The chain links TRBV19 to TRBJ1-1; unclear D gene. CDR1 and CDR2 (germline): LNHDA, SQIVND (reference sequence). The CDR3 runs to 10 residues. V lost 9 bases and J lost 7, with 9 bases in between. The CDR3 spells CASTGYEAFF. CDR3 coding DNA: TGTGCCAGCACGGGGTATGAAGCTTTCTTT. Supplemented by reference TRBV19 and TRBJ1-1, the full variable domain reads DGGITQSPKYLFRKEGQNVTLSCEQNLNHDAMYWYRQDPGQGLRLIYYSQIVNDFQKGDIAEGYSVSREKKESFPLTVTSAQKNPTAFYLCASTGYEAFFGQGTRLTVV.

The J gene is TRBJ1-1, the V gene TRBV9; the match to TRBD1 covers 7 bases. Germline V gives CDR1 SGDLS, CDR2 YYNGEE. CDR3 size: 17 residues. Trimming removed 0 bases from V and 1 base from J; junction bases left unmatched: 9. The CDR3 DNA follows: TGTGCCAGCAGCGTAGAGGGACAGCCACTAACGAACACTGAAGCTTTCTTT. Translation: CASSVEGQPLTNTEAFF.

J is TRBJ2-2 and V is TRBV4-1; 11 positions agree with TRBD2. The length of the CDR3 is 16 residues. Trimming cost V 3 bases and J 6 bases; bases outside gene matches: 6. Germline CDR1 MGHRA, CDR2 YSYEKL. CDR3 protein: CASSQDLAGGPGELFF. The CDR3 DNA is TGCGCCAGCAGCCAGGATTTAGCGGGAGGGCCCGGGGAGCTGTTTTTT.

This rearrangement joins TRBV7-8 to TRBJ2-7; 9 nucleotides match TRBD2. This CDR3 has 17 residues. The germline V gene encodes CDR1 SGHVS and CDR2 FQNEAQ. Trimming removed 1 base from V and 4 bases from J; junction bases left unmatched: 11. CDR3 bases: TGTGCCAGCAGCTTAGAGGTTAGCGGGGGAAGATCGTACGAGCAGTACTTC. It is translated as CASSLEVSGGRSYEQYF.

The chain has TRBV7-6 and TRBJ1-2; TRBD1 matches at 9 bases. CDR3 length: 15 residues. CDR1 and CDR2 (germline): SGHVS, FNYEAQ. Trimming cost V 5 bases and J 10 bases; bases outside gene matches: 14. The CDR3 coding sequence is TGTGCCAGCAGCGCCCGACCGGGACAGGGAGTTCCCTACACCTTC. Protein: CASSARPGQGVPYTF.